The T cell receptor (beta chain) described here comes from a study of CD8 T cells in ankylosing spondylitis. Study findings and constraints: Reactive arthritis synovial fluid and blood were previously reported to contain some motif variants. Blood of patients with ankylosing spondylitis appeared to be characterized by a TCR beta motif of eight highly homologous variants. Within matched ankylosing spondylitis synovial fluid, disease-linked clones were reportedly significantly enriched.

Each TCR beta library was made by quantitative 5'-RACE that incorporated molecular barcodes. TCRdb independently ran MiXCR on the 5' RACE reads; one entry per CDR3 protein. This sample has about 210,000 distinct CDR3 sequences; 7% to 10% occur once, and the top ten carry 4.5% to 5%. Note on this clonotype: The antigen is unknown.

The CDR3 is 15 residues long. Trimming removed 6 bases from V and 3 bases from J; junction bases left unmatched: 7. Germline CDR1 SNHLY, CDR2 FYNNEI. Sequences were obtained from blood, either unsorted or a sorted T cell fraction (not recorded which). This TCR was sampled from a female donor with ankylosing spondylitis or in good health (not recorded which). The V and J genes are TRBV2 and TRBJ2-7; 11 bases align to TRBD2. The CDR3 reads CASRSVGLAGYEQYF. The CDR3 nucleotides are TGTGCCAGCAGATCTGTAGGACTAGCGGGCTACGAGCAGTACTTC.